A selection of T cell receptor beta chains follows, all from one sample in a study of blood T cell repertoires in COVID-19. Some clones are missing from TCRdb's copy, which holds only in-frame ones; the method was immunoSEQ multiplex PCR. The table records over 200,000 clones, around nine tenths of them present only once. Material: PBMCs or T cells enriched from blood (not recorded which). All receptors come from a woman aged 25 to 39 with acute COVID-19. Both conserved end residues are part of each CDR3. The D gene is left open where the match is weak. Clone size is shown for a subset of rows, as once, few, many or a class of expanded clone.

D gene	V gene	J gene	clone size	CDR3 DNA	CDR3 protein
TRBD1	TRBV19	TRBJ2-7	.	TGTGCCAGTAGTATGGGGACAGGGAATACCGAGCAGTACTTC	CASSMGTGNTEQYF
TRBD2	TRBV5-1	TRBJ2-7	.	TGCGCCAGCAGCTTGGAAGGACTAGCGGGGGAGACCTACGAGCAGTACTTC	CASSLEGLAGETYEQYF
TRBD2	TRBV2	TRBJ2-3	.	TGTGCCAGCAGCTCCGGGACTAGCGGAGCCAGCACAGATACGCAGTATTTT	CASSSGTSGASTDTQYF
TRBD1	TRBV4-3	TRBJ2-1	.	TGCGCCAGCAGCCAAGAGGGGACAGGGGGTGATGAGCAGTTCTTC	CASSQEGTGGDEQFF
TRBD1	TRBV5-1	TRBJ2-7	once	TGCGCCAGCAGCTTGGGGACAGGGGGACCCGAGCAGTACTTC	CASSLGTGGPEQYF
.	TRBV5-1	TRBJ2-5	few	TGCGCCAGCAGCGCACAGGGGACTCAAGAGACCCAGTACTTC	CASSAQGTQETQYF
TRBD1	TRBV2	TRBJ1-2	once	TGTGCCAGCAGTGAAGCGGGACAGTTTAACTATGGCTACACCTTC	CASSEAGQFNYGYTF
.	TRBV25-1	TRBJ1-6	.	TGTGCCAGCAGTGAATCCTTTTCGCAAGGGGATTCACCCCTCCACTTT	CASSESFSQGDSPLHF
.	TRBV7-8	TRBJ2-1	once	TGTGCCAGCAGCTCCCCGGGCGGTGGGCGGGGCTCTCGAGCCTACAATGAGCAGTTCTTC	CASSSPGGGRGSRAYNEQFF
.	TRBV6-1	TRBJ1-5	.	TGTGCCAGCAGTGAAAGTGGGGGGGCGAGCAATCAGCCCCAGCATTTT	CASSESGGASNQPQHF
.	TRBV7-2	TRBJ1-3	.	TGTGCCAGCAGCTTAGGATTGGCAGCTGGAAACACCATATATTTT	CASSLGLAAGNTIYF
.	TRBV29-1	TRBJ1-1	.	TGCAGCGTTGGGGTAACAGGGACGATCACTGAAGCTTTCTTT	CSVGVTGTITEAFF
.	TRBV10-3	TRBJ1-1	.	TGTGCCATCAGGGGTCAGGAGGACACTGAAGCTTTCTTT	CAIRGQEDTEAFF
TRBD1	TRBV19	TRBJ1-2	once	TGTGCCAGTAGCCGGACAGGGAACTATGGCTACACCTTC	CASSRTGNYGYTF
.	TRBV18	TRBJ1-6	.	TGTGCCAGCTCACGAAACAGGGACACCTCCTATAATTCACCCCTCCACTTT	CASSRNRDTSYNSPLHF
.	TRBV28	TRBJ2-1	few	TGTGCCAGCAACCAGGCCCCCTGGAATGAGCAGTTCTTC	CASNQAPWNEQFF
.	TRBV5-4	TRBJ1-6	.	TGTGCCAGCAGCCCTGATAGTGATTCACCCCTCCACTTT	CASSPDSDSPLHF
TRBD1	TRBV29-1	TRBJ2-3	.	TGCAGCGTTGGCGACAGGGTCACAGATACGCAGTATTTT	CSVGDRVTDTQYF
.	TRBV7-8	TRBJ1-5	.	TGTGCCAGCAGTATTTTTAGTCTACAGGTCAATCAGCCCCAGCATTTT	CASSIFSLQVNQPQHF
TRBD1	TRBV9	TRBJ2-3	once	TGTGCCAGCAGCGTAGACCCCCCGACAGGGGGGTTTGTAAGCACAGATACGCAGTATTTT	CASSVDPPTGGFVSTDTQYF
.	TRBV9	TRBJ1-1	.	TGTGCCAGCAGCGTAGGTGTAGAGATGAACACTGAAGCTTTCTTT	CASSVGVEMNTEAFF
TRBD2	TRBV28	TRBJ2-4	.	TGTGCCAGCAGTTTAACTAGCGGGGGGCGGCATAGAAACATTCAGTACTTC	CASSLTSGGRHRNIQYF
.	TRBV28	TRBJ2-7	.	TGTGCCAGCAGTTTTTTGCCCCAACAGGGTTTCTACGAGCAGTACTTC	CASSFLPQQGFYEQYF
.	TRBV6-5	TRBJ1-1	.	TGTGCCAGCAGTTACTCCAGAAGTAACACTGAAGCTTTCTTT	CASSYSRSNTEAFF
.	TRBV10-1	TRBJ1-5	once	TGCGCCAGCAATGACAGACTAGATCAGCCCCAGCATTTT	CASNDRLDQPQHF
TRBD1	TRBV19	TRBJ1-1	few	TGTGCCAGTAGGAGGGACAGGAACACTGAAGCTTTCTTT	CASRRDRNTEAFF
TRBD2	TRBV6-4	TRBJ2-1	.	TGTGCCAGCAGTGGGACTAGAGAATCCTACAATGAGCAGTTCTTC	CASSGTRESYNEQFF
.	TRBV4-1	TRBJ1-5	.	TGCGCCAGCAGCCATTCCGGGGATAGCAATCAGCCCCAGCATTTT	CASSHSGDSNQPQHF
.	TRBV2	TRBJ1-5	.	TGTGCCAGCGGTCTAGGGGATAGCAATCAGCCCCAGCATTTT	CASGLGDSNQPQHF
TRBD1	TRBV5-4	TRBJ1-3	.	TGTGCCAGCAGCGGGGAACCGGGACAGGGGATTGGAAACACCATATATTTT	CASSGEPGQGIGNTIYF
.	TRBV6-2/TRBV6-3	TRBJ2-7	.	TGTGCCAGCAGTTACTCCTCCAGGGCCGAGCAGTACTTC	CASSYSSRAEQYF
.	TRBV27	TRBJ1-1	.	TGTGCCAGCAGTTGGACGGCCCAACGGGAAGAAGCTTTCTTT	CASSWTAQREEAFF
.	TRBV5-1	TRBJ1-1	.	TGCGCCAGCAGCTTGGCACAGGGCTTCACTGAAGCTTTCTTT	CASSLAQGFTEAFF
.	TRBV2	TRBJ1-2	few	TGTGCCAGGGGTCTTGGGGAGATTGTGGATGGCTACACCTTC	CARGLGEIVDGYTF
TRBD1	TRBV7-2	TRBJ2-5	.	TGTGCCAGCAGCTTAGGGACAGGGTACCAAGAGACCCAGTACTTC	CASSLGTGYQETQYF
.	TRBV27	TRBJ2-7	.	TGTGCCAGCAGTTTAGTAGGCAGGGTTTTCGAGCAGTACTTC	CASSLVGRVFEQYF
TRBD1	TRBV9	TRBJ2-7	.	TGTGCCAGCAGCGTCCGGACAGGGGGCATCTACGAGCAGTACTTC	CASSVRTGGIYEQYF
.	TRBV7-9	TRBJ1-2	.	TGTGCCAGCACTTCGGAGCCCGCCTTTGGCTACACCTTC	CASTSEPAFGYTF
.	TRBV4-3	TRBJ1-5	.	TGCGCCAGCAGCGACCGGGTCTTCGGTCAGCCCCAGCATTTT	CASSDRVFGQPQHF
TRBD1	TRBV6-5	TRBJ2-7	.	TGTGCCAGCAGTACGGGACAGGGGCCCGGAGAGCAGTACTTC	CASSTGQGPGEQYF
.	TRBV11-2	TRBJ1-5	.	TGTGCCAGCAGCTATGGGGTCGGGACATTCCAGCATTTT	CASSYGVGTFQHF
.	TRBV28	TRBJ2-7	.	TGTGCCAGCAGCCAACTAGGCTACGAGCAGTACTTC	CASSQLGYEQYF
TRBD1	TRBV30	TRBJ1-1	.	TGTGCCTGGGGGGGACAGATGAACACTGAAGCTTTCTTT	CAWGGQMNTEAFF
TRBD1	TRBV5-1	TRBJ1-1	.	TGCGCCAGCAGCCCCCCCGGGACAGGGAACACTGAAGCTTTCTTT	CASSPPGTGNTEAFF
TRBD1	TRBV2	TRBJ2-3	once	TGTGCCAGCAGTGATCCCGTCCTGACAGGGACGAAGCACAGATACGCAGTATTT	CASSDPVLTGTKHRYAVF
TRBD2	TRBV27	TRBJ2-1	.	TGTGCCAGCAGTTTATTAGCGGGGGATTACAATGAGCAGTTCTTC	CASSLLAGDYNEQFF
.	TRBV7-2	TRBJ1-2	.	TGTGCCAGCAGCTTAGCGCGGAAGGATCCTAACTATGGCTACACCTTC	CASSLARKDPNYGYTF
.	TRBV3-1/TRBV3-2	TRBJ1-5	.	TGTGCCAGCAGCCAACTTAGCAATCAGCCCCAGCATTTT	CASSQLSNQPQHF
.	TRBV29-1	TRBJ2-7	.	TGCAGCTTCACGGGCCTCGGGGGTTCCTACGAGCAGTACTTC	CSFTGLGGSYEQYF
TRBD2	TRBV7-8	TRBJ2-7	.	TGTGCCAGCAGCATCGGCATAGCGGGGGCCCCATACGTGCAGTACTTC	CASSIGIAGAPYVQYF
.	TRBV7-2	TRBJ1-2	.	TGTGCCAGCAGCTTAAGTTTGGACTTCGTTGGCTACACCTTC	CASSLSLDFVGYTF
TRBD1	TRBV3-1/TRBV3-2	TRBJ1-6	.	TGTGCCAGCAGCCCTCACGGGACAGGCAATAATTCACCCCTCCACTTT	CASSPHGTGNNSPLHF
.	TRBV5-1	TRBJ2-4	.	TGCGCCAGCAGCTTGGTAGATTTCACGGACATTCAGTACTTC	CASSLVDFTDIQYF
.	TRBV19	TRBJ1-5	.	TGTGCCAGTAGTGAAAGCAGGACTGATCAGCCCCAGCATTTT	CASSESRTDQPQHF
TRBD2	TRBV11-3	TRBJ2-3	.	TGTGCCAGCAGCTTATCATCCGGGAGGAGCACAGATACGCAGTATTTT	CASSLSSGRSTDTQYF
TRBD1	TRBV29-1	TRBJ1-1	.	TGCAGCGTTGGGACAGGGGGCTTTAGTACTGAAGCTTTCTTT	CSVGTGGFSTEAFF
.	TRBV7-2	TRBJ1-1	.	TGTGCCAGCAGCTTATTCCACCTGGGCAGGGTGGGGACTGAAGCTTTCTTT	CASSLFHLGRVGTEAFF
.	TRBV7-9	TRBJ1-6	.	TGTGCCAGCAGCTTATTCCGGCAGGCAAATTCACCCCTCCACTTT	CASSLFRQANSPLHF
TRBD2	TRBV7-2	TRBJ2-2	.	TGTGCCAGCAGCTCGGGAGGACTAGCCCGCACCGGGGAGCTGTTTTTT	CASSSGGLARTGELFF
TRBD1	TRBV5-1	TRBJ1-6	.	TGCGCCAGCAGCTTTACCGGACAGGGGTATAATTCACCCCTCCACTTT	CASSFTGQGYNSPLHF